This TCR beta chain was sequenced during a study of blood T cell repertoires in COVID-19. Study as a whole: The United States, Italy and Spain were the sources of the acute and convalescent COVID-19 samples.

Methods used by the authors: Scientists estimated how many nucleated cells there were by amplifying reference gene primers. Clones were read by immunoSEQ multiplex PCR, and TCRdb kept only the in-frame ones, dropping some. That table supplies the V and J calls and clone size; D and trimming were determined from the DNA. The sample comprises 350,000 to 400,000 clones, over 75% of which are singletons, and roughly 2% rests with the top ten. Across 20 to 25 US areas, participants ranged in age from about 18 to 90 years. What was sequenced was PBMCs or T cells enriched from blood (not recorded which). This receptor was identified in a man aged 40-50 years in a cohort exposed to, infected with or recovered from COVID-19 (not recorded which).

The CDR3 protein is CASRPFGQPEYEQYF. The CDR3 DNA follows: TGTGCCAGCAGACCCTTCGGACAACCAGAGTACGAGCAGTACTTC. The chain links TRBV2 to TRBJ2-7; maybe TRBD1 (5 bases). The ends were cut back, 6 bases at V and 4 bases at J, with 19 bases in the middle. CDR1 is SNHLY, CDR2 FYNNEI, per germline. CDR3 size: 15 residues.